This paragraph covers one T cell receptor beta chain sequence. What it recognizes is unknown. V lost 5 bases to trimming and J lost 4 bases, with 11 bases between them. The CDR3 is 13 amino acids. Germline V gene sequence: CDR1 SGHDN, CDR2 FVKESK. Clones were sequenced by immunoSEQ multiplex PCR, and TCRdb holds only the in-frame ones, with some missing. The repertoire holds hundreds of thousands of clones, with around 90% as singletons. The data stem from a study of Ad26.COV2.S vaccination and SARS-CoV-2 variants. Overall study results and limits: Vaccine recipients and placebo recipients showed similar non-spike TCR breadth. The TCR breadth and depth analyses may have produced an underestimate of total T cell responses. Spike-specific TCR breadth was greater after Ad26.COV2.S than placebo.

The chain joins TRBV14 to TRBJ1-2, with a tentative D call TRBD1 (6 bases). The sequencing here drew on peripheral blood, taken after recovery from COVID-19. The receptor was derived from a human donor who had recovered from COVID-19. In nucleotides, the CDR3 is TGTGCCAGCAGCGGACAGCTAAGCTATGGCTACACCTTC. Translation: CASSGQLSYGYTF.